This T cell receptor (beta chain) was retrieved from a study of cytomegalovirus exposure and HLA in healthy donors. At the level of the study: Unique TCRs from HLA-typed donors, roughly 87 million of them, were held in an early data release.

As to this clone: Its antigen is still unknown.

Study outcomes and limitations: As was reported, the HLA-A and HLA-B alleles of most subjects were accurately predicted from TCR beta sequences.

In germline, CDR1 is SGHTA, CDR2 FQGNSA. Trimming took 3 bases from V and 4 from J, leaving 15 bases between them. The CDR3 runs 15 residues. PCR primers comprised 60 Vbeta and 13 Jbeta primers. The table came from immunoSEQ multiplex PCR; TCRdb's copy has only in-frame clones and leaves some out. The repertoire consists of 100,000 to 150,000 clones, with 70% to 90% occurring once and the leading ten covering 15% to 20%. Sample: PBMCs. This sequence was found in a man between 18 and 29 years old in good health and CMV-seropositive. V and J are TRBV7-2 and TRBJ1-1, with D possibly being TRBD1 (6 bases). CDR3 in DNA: TGTGCCAGCAGCTTCAGGCCAACAGGGACCACTGAAGCTTTCTTT. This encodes CASSFRPTGTTEAFF.